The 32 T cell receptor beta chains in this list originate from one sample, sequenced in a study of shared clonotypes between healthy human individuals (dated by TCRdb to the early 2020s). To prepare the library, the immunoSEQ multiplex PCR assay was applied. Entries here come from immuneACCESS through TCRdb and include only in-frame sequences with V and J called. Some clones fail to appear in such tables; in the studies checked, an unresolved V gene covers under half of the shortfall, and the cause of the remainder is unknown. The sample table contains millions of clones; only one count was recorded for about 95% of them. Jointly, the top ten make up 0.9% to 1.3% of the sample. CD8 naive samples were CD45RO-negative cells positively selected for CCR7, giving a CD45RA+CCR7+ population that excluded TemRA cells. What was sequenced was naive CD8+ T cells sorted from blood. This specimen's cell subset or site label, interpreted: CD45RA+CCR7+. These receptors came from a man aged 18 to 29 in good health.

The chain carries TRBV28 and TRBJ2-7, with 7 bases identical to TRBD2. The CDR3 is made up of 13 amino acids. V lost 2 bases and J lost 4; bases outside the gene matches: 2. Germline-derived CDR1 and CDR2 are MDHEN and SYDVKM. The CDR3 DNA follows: TGTGCCAGCAGTTTAATGGGGGGGTACGAGCAGTACTTC. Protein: CASSLMGGYEQYF.

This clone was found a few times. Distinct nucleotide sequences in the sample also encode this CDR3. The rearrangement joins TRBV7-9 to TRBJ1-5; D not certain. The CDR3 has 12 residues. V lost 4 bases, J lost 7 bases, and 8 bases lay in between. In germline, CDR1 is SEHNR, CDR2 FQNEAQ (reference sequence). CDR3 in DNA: TGTGCCAGCAGCTCGGGAGGCCAGCCCCAGCATTTT. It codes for CASSSGGQPQHF.

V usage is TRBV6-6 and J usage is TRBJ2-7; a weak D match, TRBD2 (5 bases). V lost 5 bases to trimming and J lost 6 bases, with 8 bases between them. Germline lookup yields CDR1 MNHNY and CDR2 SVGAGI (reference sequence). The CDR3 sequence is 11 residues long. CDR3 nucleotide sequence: TGTGCCAGCAGTGAGGGTGCCGAGCAGTACTTC. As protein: CASSEGAEQYF.

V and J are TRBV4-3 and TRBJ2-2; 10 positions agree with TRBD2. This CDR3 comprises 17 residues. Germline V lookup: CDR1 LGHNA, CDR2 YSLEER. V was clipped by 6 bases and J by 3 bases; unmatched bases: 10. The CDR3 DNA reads TGCGCCAGCAGACTTCGACTAGCGGGTCCTTACACCGGGGAGCTGTTTTTT. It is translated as CASRLRLAGPYTGELFF.

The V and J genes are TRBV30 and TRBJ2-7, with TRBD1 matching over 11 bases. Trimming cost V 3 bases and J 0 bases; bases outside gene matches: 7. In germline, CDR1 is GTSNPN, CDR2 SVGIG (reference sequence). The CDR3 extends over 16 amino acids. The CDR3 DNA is TGTGCCTGGAGCGGGGGACAGGGGGTTCCCTCCTACGAGCAGTACTTC. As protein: CAWSGGQGVPSYEQYF.

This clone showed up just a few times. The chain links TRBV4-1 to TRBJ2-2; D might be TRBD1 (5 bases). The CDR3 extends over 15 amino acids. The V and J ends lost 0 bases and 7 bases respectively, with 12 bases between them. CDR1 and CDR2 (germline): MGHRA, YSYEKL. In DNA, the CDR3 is TGCGCCAGCAGCCAAGATGGGCAGGGATACGGGGAGCTGTTTTTT. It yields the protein CASSQDGQGYGELFF.

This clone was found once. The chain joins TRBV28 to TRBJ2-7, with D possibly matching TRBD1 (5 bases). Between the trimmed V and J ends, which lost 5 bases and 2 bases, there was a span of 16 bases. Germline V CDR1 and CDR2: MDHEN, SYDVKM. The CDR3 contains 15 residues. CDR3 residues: CASSNPQQGTYEQYF. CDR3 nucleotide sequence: TGTGCCAGCAGTAACCCCCAGCAGGGAACCTACGAGCAGTACTTC.

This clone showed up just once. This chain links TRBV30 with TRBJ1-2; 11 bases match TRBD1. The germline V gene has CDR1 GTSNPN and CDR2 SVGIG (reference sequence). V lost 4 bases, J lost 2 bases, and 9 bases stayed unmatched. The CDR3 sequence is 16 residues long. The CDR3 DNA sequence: TGTGCCTGGACTGGACAGGGGGCGCGAATAAACTATGGCTACACCTTC. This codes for CAWTGQGARINYGYTF. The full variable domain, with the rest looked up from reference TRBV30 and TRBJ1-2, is SQTIHQWPATLVQPVGSPLSLECTVEGTSNPNLYWYRQAAGRGLQLLFYSVGIGQISSEVPQNLSASRPQDRQFILSSKKLLLSDSGFYLCAWTGQGARINYGYTFGSGTRLTVV.

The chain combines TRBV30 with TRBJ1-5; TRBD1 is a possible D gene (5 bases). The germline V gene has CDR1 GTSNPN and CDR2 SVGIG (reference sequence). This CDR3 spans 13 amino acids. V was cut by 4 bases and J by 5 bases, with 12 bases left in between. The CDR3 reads CAWTRDRDQPQHF. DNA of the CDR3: TGTGCCTGGACCCGGGACCGAGATCAGCCCCAGCATTTT.

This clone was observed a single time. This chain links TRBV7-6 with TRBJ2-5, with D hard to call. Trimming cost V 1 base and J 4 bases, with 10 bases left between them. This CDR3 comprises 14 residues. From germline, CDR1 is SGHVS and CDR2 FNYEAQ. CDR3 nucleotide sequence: TGTGCCAGCAGCTTAGGGGCCTCGGGAGAGACCCAGTACTTC. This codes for CASSLGASGETQYF.

The DNA of the CDR3 is TGTGCCAGCAGCGACTGGACCCATGAGCAGTTCTTC. Its protein product is CASSDWTHEQFF. This chain links TRBV9 with TRBJ2-1; D gene unclear. CDR3 size: 12 residues. Germline V CDR1 and CDR2: SGDLS, YYNGEE. Trimming removed 3 bases from V and 8 bases from J, with 9 bases in between.

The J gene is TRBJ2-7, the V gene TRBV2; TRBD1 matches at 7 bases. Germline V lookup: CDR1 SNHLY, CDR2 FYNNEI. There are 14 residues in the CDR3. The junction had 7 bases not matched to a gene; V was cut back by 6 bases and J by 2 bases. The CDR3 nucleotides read TGTGCCAGCAGCACCACAGGGGAAACCTACGAGCAGTACTTC. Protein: CASSTTGETYEQYF. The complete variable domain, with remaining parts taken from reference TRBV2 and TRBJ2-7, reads EPEVTQTPSHQVTQMGQEVILRCVPISNHLYFYWYRQILGQKVEFLVSFYNNEISEKSEIFDDQFSVERPDGSNFTLKIRSTKLEDSAMYFCASSTTGETYEQYFGPGTRLTVT.

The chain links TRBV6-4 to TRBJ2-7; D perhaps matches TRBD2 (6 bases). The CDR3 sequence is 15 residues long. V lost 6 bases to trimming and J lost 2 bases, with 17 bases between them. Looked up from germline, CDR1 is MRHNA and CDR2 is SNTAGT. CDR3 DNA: TGTGCCAGCAGCGCCAGGGCTAGCGATGCCTACGAGCAGTACTTC. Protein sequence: CASSARASDAYEQYF.

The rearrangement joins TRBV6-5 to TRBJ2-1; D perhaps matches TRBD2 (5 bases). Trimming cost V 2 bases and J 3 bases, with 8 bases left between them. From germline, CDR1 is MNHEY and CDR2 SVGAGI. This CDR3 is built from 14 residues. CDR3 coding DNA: TGTGCCAGCAGTTACGACTACGGCTACAATGAGCAGTTCTTC. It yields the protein CASSYDYGYNEQFF.

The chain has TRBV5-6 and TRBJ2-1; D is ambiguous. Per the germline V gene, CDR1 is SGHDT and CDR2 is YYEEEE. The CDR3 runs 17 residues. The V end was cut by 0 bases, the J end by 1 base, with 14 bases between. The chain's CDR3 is CASSLAKVARSYNEQFF. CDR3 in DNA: TGTGCCAGCAGCTTGGCCAAGGTGGCTAGGTCCTACAATGAGCAGTTCTTC.

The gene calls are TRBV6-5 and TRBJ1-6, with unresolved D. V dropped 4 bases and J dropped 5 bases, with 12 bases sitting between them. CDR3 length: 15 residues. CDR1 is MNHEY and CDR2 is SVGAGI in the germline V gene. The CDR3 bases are TGTGCCAGCAGTTCCCTGGAGGGCGATAATTCACCCCTCCACTTT. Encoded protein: CASSSLEGDNSPLHF.

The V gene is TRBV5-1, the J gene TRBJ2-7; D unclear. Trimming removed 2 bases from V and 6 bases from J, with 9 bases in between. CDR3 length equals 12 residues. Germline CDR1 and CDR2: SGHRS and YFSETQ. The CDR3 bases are TGCGCCAGCAGCTTTGATGGAATCGAGCAGTACTTC. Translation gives CASSFDGIEQYF. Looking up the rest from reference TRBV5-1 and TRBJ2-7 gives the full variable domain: KAGVTQTPRYLIKTRGQQVTLSCSPISGHRSVSWYQQTPGQGLQFLFEYFSETQRNKGNFPGRFSGRQFSNSRSEMNVSTLELGDSALYLCASSFDGIEQYFGPGTRLTVT.

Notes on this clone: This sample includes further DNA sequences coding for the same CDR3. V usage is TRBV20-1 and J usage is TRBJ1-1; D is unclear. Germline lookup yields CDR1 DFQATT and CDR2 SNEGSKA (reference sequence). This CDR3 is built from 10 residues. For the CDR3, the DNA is TGCAGCGTGGGTTACACTGAAGCTTTCTTT. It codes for CSVGYTEAFF.

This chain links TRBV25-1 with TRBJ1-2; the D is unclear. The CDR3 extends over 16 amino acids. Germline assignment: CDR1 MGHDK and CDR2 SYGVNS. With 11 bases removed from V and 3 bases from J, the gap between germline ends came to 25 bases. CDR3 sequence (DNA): TGTGCCTCCTCCGGAGTTGCGGAGGTGTTTGACTATGGCTACACCTTC. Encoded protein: CASSGVAEVFDYGYTF.

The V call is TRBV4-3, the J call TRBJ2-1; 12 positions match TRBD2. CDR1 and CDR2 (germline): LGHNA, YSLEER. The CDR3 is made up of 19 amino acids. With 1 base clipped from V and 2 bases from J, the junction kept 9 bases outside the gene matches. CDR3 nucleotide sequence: TGCGCCAGCAGCCAAGGCCGACTAGCGGGAGTGGGCCCCTACAATGAGCAGTTCTTC. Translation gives CASSQGRLAGVGPYNEQFF.

This CDR3 is CASSLNSYNSPLHF. In DNA, the CDR3 is TGTGCCAGCAGCTTAAATTCTTATAATTCACCCCTCCACTTT. V and J are TRBV7-3 and TRBJ1-6, with D unclear. V was shortened by 1 base and J by 4 bases, with 5 bases between the two germline ends. Per the germline V gene, CDR1 is SGHTA and CDR2 is FQGTGA. The CDR3 has 14 amino acids.

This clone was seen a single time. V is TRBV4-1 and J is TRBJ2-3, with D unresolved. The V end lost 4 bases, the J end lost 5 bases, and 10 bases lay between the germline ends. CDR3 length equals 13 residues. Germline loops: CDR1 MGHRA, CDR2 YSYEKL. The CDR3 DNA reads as TGCGCCAGCAGCCTCGATTGGGAAGATACGCAGTATTTT. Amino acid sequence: CASSLDWEDTQYF.

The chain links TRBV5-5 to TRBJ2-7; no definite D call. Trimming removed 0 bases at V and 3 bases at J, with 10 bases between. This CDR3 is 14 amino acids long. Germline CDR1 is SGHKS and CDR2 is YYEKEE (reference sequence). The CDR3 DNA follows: TGTGCCAGCAGCTTGGGAAGAACTCTCTACGAGCAGTACTTC. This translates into CASSLGRTLYEQYF. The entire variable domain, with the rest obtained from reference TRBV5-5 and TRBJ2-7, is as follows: DAGVTQSPTHLIKTRGQQVTLRCSPISGHKSVSWYQQVLGQGPQFIFQYYEKEERGRGNFPDRFSARQFPNYSSELNVNALLLGDSALYLCASSLGRTLYEQYFGPGTRLTVT.

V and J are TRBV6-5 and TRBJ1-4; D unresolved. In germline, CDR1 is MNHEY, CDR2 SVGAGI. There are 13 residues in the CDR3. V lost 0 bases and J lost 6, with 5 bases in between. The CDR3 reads CASSYSVDEKLFF. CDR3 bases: TGTGCCAGCAGTTACTCGGTGGATGAAAAACTGTTTTTT.

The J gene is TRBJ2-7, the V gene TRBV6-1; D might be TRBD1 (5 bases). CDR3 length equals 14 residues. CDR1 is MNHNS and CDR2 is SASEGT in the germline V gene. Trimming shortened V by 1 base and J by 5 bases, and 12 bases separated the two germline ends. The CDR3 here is CASSEVGRVNEQYF. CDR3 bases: TGTGCCAGCAGTGAAGTCGGCAGGGTGAACGAGCAGTACTTC.

CDR3 protein: CASSQDWGTEQYF. In DNA form, the CDR3 reads TGCGCCAGCAGCCAAGATTGGGGGACAGAGCAGTACTTC. V and J are TRBV4-1 and TRBJ2-7, with D maybe TRBD1 (6 bases). The CDR3 length is 13 residues. Germline CDR1 and CDR2: MGHRA and YSYEKL. Trimming pared 0 bases from V and 7 bases from J, leaving 10 bases between.

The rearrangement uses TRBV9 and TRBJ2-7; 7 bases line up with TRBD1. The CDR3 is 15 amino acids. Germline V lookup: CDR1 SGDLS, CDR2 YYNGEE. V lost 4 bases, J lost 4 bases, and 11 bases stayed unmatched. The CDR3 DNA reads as TGTGCCAGCAGCCCAGGGGGAACCGACATTTACGAGCAGTACTTC. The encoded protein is CASSPGGTDIYEQYF.

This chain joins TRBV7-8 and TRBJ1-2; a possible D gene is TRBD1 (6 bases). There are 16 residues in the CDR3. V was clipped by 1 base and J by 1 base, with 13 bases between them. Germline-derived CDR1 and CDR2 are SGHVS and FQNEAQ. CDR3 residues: CASSLEWTALNYGYTF. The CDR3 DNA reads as TGTGCCAGCAGCTTAGAATGGACAGCACTTAACTATGGCTACACCTTC.

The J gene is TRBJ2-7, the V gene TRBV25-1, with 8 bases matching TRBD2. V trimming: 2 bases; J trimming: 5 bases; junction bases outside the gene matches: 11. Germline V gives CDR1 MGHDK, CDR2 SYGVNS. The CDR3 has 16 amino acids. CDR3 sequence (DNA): TGTGCCAGCAGTGAACGAAGCGGGAGAAGCGCCAACGAGCAGTACTTC. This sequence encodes CASSERSGRSANEQYF.

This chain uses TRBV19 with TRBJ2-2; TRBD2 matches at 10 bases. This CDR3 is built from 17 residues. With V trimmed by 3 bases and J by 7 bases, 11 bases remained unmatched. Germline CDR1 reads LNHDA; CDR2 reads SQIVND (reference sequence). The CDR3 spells CASSMRRLAGEIGELFF. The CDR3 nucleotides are TGTGCCAGTAGTATGAGGCGGCTAGCGGGAGAGATCGGGGAGCTGTTTTTT.

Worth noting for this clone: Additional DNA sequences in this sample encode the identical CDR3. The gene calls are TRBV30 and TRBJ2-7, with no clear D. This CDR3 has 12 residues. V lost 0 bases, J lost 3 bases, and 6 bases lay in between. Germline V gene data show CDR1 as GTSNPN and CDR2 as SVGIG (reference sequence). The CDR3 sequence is CAWSVSGYEQYF. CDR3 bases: TGTGCCTGGAGTGTCTCGGGCTACGAGCAGTACTTC. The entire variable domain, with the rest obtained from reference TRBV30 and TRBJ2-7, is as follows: SQTIHQWPATLVQPVGSPLSLECTVEGTSNPNLYWYRQAAGRGLQLLFYSVGIGQISSEVPQNLSASRPQDRQFILSSKKLLLSDSGFYLCAWSVSGYEQYFGPGTRLTVT.

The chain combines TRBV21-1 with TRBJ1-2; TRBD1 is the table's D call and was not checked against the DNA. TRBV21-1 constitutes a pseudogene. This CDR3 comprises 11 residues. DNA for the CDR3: TGTGCCAGCACGACAGATGAAGGCTACACCTTC. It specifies CASTTDEGYTF.